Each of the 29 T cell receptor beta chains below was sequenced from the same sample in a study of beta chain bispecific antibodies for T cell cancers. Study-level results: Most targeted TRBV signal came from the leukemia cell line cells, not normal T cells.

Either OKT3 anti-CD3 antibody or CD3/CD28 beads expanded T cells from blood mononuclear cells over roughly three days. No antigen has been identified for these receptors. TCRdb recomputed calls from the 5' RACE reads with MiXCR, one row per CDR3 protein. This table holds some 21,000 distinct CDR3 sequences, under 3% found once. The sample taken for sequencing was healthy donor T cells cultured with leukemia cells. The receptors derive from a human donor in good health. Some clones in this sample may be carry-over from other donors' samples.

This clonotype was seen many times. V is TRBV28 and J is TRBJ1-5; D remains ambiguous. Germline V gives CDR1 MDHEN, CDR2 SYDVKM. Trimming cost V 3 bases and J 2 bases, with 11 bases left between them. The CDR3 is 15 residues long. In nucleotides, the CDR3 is TGTGCCAGCAGTTTCCGAGGCCTGGGCAATCAGCCCCAGCATTTT. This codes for CASSFRGLGNQPQHF.

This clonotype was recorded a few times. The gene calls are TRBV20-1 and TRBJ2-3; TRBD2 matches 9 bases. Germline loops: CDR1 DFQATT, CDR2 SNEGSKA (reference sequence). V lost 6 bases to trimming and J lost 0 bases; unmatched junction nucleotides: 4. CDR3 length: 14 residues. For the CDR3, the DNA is TGCAGTGCACCTAGCGGGGACAGCACAGATACGCAGTATTTT. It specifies CSAPSGDSTDTQYF.

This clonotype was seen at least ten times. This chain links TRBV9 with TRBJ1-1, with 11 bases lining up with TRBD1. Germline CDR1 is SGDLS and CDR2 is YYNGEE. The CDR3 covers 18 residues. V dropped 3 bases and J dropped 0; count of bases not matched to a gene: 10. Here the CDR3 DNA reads TGTGCCAGCAGCGCCGGACAGGGGGCCTACTTCATGAACACTGAAGCTTTCTTT. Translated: CASSAGQGAYFMNTEAFF.

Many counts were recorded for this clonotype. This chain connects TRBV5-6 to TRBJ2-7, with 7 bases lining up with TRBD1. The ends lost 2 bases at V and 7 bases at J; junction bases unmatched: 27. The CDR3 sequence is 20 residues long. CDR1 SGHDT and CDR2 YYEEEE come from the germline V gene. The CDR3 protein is CASSFMLNTQGTAFWGEQYF. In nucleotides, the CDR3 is TGTGCCAGCAGCTTCATGCTCAACACCCAGGGGACAGCTTTCTGGGGAGAGCAGTACTTC.

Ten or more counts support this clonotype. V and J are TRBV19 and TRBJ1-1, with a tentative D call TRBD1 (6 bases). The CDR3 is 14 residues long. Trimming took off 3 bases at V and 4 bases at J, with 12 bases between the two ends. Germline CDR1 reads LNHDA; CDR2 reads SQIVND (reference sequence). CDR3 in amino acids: CASSIGQRGTEAFF. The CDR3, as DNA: TGTGCCAGTAGTATTGGACAGAGGGGCACTGAAGCTTTCTTT.

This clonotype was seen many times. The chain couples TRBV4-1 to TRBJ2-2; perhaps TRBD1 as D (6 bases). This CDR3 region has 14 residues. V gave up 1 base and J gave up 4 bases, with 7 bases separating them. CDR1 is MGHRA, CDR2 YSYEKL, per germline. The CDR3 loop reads CASSQGTATGELFF. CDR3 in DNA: TGCGCCAGCAGCCAAGGGACAGCCACCGGGGAGCTGTTTTTT.

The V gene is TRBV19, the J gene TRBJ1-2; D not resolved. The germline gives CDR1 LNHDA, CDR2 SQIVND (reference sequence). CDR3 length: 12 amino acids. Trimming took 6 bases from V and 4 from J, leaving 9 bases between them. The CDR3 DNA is TGTGCCAGTAGCCAGGACTTCTATGGCTACACCTTC. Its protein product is CASSQDFYGYTF.

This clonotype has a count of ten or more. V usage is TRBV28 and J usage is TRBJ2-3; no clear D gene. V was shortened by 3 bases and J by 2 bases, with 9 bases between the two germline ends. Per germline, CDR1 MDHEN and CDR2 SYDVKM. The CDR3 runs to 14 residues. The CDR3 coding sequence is TGTGCCAGCAGTTTGGGTCGAATCACAGATACGCAGTATTTT. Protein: CASSLGRITDTQYF.

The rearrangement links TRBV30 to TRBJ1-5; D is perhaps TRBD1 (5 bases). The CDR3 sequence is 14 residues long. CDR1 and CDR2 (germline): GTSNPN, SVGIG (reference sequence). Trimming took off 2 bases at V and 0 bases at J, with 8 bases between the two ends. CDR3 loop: CAWSSGVSNQPQHF. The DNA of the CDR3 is TGTGCCTGGAGTTCGGGGGTTAGCAATCAGCCCCAGCATTTT. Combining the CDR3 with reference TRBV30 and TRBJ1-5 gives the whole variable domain SQTIHQWPATLVQPVGSPLSLECTVEGTSNPNLYWYRQAAGRGLQLLFYSVGIGQISSEVPQNLSASRPQDRQFILSSKKLLLSDSGFYLCAWSSGVSNQPQHFGDGTRLSIL.

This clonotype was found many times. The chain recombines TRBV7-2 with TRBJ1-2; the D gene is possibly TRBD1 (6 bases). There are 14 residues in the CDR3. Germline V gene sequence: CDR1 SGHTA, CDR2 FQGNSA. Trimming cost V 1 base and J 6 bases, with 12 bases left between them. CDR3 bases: TGTGCCAGCAGCTTAGAGTACGGGGGCAATGGCTACACCTTC. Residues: CASSLEYGGNGYTF.

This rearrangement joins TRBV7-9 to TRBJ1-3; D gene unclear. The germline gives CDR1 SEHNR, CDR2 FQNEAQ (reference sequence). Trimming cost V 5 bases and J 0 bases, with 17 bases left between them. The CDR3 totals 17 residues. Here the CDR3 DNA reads TGTGCCAGCAGCCCCCCGTTTCCCCAAACCTCTGGAAACACCATATATTTT. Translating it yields CASSPPFPQTSGNTIYF. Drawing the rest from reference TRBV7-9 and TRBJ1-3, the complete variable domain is DTGVSQNPRHKITKRGQNVTFRCDPISEHNRLYWYRQTLGQGPEFLTYFQNEAQLEKSRLLSDRFSAERPKGSFSTLEIQRTEQGDSAMYLCASSPPFPQTSGNTIYFGEGSWLTVV.

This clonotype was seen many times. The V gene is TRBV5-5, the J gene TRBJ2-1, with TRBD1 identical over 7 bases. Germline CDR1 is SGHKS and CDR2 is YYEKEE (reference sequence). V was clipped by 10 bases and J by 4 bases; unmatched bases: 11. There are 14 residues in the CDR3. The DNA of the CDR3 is TGTGCCCGTAAGGGGGCCTTATCTTACAATGAGCAGTTCTTC. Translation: CARKGALSYNEQFF.

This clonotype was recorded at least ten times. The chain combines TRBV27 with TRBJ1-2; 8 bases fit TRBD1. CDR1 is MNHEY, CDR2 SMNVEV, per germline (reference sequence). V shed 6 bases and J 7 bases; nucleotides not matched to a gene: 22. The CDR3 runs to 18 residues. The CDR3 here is CASSLISRTGTFFSGYTF. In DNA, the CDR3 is TGTGCCAGCAGCTTGATAAGCAGGACAGGGACGTTCTTTTCTGGCTACACCTTC.

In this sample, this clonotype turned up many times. The CDR3 region is CSVEEDREETQYF. The CDR3, as DNA: TGCAGCGTTGAGGAAGACAGGGAAGAGACCCAGTACTTC. The chain employs TRBV29-1 and TRBJ2-5; 7 bases fit TRBD1. Germline assignment: CDR1 SQVTM and CDR2 ANQGSEA. This CDR3 comprises 13 residues. V shed 3 bases and J 3 bases; nucleotides not matched to a gene: 4.

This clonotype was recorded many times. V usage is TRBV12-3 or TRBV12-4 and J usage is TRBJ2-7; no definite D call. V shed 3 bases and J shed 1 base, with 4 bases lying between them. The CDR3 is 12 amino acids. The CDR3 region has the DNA TGTGCCAGCAGTTTTGGGTCCTACGAGCAGTACTTC. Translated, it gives CASSFGSYEQYF.

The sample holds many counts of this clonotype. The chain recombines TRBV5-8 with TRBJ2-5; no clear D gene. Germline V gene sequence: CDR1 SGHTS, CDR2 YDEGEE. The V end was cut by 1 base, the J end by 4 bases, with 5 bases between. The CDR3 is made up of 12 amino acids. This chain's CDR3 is CASSLSLETQYF. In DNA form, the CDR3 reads TGTGCCAGCAGCTTGTCGTTAGAGACCCAGTACTTC.

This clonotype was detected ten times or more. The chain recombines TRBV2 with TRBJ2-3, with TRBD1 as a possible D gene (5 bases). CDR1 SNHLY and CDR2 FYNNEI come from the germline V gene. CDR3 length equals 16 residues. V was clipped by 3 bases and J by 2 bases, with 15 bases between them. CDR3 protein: CASSDLTESPTDTQYF. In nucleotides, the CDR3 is TGTGCCAGCAGTGACCTGACAGAATCCCCCACAGATACGCAGTATTTT.

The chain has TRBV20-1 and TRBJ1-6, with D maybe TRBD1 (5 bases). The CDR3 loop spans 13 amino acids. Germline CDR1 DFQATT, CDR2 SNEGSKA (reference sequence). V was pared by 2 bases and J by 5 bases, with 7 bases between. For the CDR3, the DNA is TGCAGTGCTAGAAGACAGAATAATTCACCCCTCCACTTT. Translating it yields CSARRQNNSPLHF.

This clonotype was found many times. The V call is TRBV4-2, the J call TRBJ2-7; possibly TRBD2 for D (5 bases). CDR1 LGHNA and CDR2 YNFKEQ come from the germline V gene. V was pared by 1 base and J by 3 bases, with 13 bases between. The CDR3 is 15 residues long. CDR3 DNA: TGTGCCAGCAGCCAAGGGCAAGGACGGGACTACGAGCAGTACTTC. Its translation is CASSQGQGRDYEQYF.

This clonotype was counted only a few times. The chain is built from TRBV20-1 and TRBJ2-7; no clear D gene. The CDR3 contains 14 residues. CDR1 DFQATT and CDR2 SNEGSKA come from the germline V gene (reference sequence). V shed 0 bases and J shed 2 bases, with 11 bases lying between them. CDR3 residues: CSARETLSTYEQYF. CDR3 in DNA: TGCAGTGCTAGAGAAACCCTGAGCACCTACGAGCAGTACTTC.

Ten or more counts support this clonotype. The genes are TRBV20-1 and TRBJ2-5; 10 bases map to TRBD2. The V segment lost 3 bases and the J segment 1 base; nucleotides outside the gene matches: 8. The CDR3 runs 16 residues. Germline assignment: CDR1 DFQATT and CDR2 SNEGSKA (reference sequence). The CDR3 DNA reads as TGCAGTGCTAGCGAGTCCCGGACTAGCGGCCAAGAGACCCAGTACTTC. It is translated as CSASESRTSGQETQYF.

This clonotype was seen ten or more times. This CDR3 is CASRPGTKSTGELFF. CDR3 bases: TGTGCCAGCAGACCTGGGACCAAGAGTACCGGGGAGCTGTTTTTT. The chain combines TRBV12-3 or TRBV12-4 with TRBJ2-2, with D possibly being TRBD1 or TRBD2 (5 bases each). The V gene lost 6 bases and the J gene lost 5 bases, with 16 bases spanning the gap. The CDR3 has 15 residues.

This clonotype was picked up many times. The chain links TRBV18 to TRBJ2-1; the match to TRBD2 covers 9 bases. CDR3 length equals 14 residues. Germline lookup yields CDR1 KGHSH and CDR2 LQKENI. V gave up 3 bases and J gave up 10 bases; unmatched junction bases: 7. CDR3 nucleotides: TGTGCCAGCTCACCCTACAGCGGGGGGCGGGAGCAGTTCTTC. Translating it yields CASSPYSGGREQFF.

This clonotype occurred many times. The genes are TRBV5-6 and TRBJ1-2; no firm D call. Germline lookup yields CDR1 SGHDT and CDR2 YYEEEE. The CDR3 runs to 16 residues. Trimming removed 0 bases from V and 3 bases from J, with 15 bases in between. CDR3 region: CASSLDPATIYYGYTF. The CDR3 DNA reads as TGTGCCAGCAGCTTGGACCCAGCTACTATTTACTATGGCTACACCTTC.

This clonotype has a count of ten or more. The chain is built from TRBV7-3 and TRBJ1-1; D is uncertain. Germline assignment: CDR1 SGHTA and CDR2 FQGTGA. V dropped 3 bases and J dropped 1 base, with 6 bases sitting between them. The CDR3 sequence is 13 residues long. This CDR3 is CASSFLPNTEAFF. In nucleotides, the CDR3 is TGTGCCAGCAGCTTTCTACCGAACACTGAAGCTTTCTTT.

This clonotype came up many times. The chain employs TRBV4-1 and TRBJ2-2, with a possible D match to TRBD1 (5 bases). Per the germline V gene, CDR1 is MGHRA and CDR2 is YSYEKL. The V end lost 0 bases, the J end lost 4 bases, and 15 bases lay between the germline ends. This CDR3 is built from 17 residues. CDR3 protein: CASSQDRQQLGTGELFF. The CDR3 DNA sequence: TGCGCCAGCAGCCAAGACCGACAGCAGTTGGGCACCGGGGAGCTGTTTTTT.

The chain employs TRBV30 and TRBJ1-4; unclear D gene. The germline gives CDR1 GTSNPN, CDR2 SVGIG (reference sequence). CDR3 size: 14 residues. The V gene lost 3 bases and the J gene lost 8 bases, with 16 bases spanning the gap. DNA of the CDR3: TGTGCCTGGAGCGAGGGAGGGCCGAACGAAAAACTGTTTTTT. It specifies CAWSEGGPNEKLFF.

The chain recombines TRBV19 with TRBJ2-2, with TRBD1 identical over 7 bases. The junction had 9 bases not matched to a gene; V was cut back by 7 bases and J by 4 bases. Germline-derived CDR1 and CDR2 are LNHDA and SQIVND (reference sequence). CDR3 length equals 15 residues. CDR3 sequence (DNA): TGTGCCAGTACAGAAGACAGGGAAGTCACCGGGGAGCTGTTTTTT. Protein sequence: CASTEDREVTGELFF. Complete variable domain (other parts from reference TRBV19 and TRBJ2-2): DGGITQSPKYLFRKEGQNVTLSCEQNLNHDAMYWYRQDPGQGLRLIYYSQIVNDFQKGDIAEGYSVSREKKESFPLTVTSAQKNPTAFYLCASTEDREVTGELFFGEGSRLTVL.

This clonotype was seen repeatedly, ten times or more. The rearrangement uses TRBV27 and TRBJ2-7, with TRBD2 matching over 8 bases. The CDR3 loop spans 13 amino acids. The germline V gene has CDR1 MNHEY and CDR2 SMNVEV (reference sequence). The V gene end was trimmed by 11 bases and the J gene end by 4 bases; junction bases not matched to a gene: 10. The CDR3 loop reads CASGGGAKYEQYF. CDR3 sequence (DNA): TGTGCCTCCGGGGGGGGGGCCAAGTACGAGCAGTACTTC.